A single sample gave rise to the 9 T cell receptor beta chains below, sequenced in a study of Graves' ophthalmopathy and Graves' hyperthyroidism. The study amplified TCR beta CDR3 regions using RNA transcripts. Investigators did first-round RT-PCR with HTBI primers, then second-round multiplex PCR. TCRdb redid the calling of the multiplex PCR reads with MiXCR, one entry per CDR3 protein. The table lists about 240,000 distinct CDR3 sequences, about 47% of them singletons. Material: peripheral blood. Every receptor here comes from an adult man with Graves' ophthalmopathy.

V gene TRBV7-9 combines with J gene TRBJ2-6; no firm D call. Germline lookup yields CDR1 SEHNR and CDR2 FQNEAQ (reference sequence). Trimming left V 5 bases short and J 15 bases short, with 11 bases between. The CDR3 extends over 11 amino acids. CDR3 nucleotides: TGTGCCAGCAGCACCCCTAAGACCCTGACTTTC. This sequence encodes CASSTPKTLTF.

This clonotype occurred a few times. The rearrangement links TRBV29-1 to TRBJ2-7; 11 bases align to TRBD2. Germline lookup yields CDR1 SQVTM and CDR2 ANQGSEA. The CDR3 is 13 amino acids. V lost 6 bases to trimming and J lost 3 bases; unmatched junction nucleotides: 4. The CDR3 region is CSVPLAGGYEQYF. In DNA form, the CDR3 reads TGCAGCGTGCCCCTAGCGGGGGGCTACGAGCAGTACTTC.

For the CDR3, the DNA is TGTGCCATCAGCCCAGCGGGAGGGCCGTTCAATGAGCAGTACTTC. It codes for CAISPAGGPFNEQYF. This chain links TRBV10-3 with TRBJ2-7; the match to TRBD2 covers 10 bases. V lost 6 bases to trimming and J lost 7 bases; unmatched junction nucleotides: 12. Germline values: CDR1 ENHRY, CDR2 SYGVKD. The CDR3 runs to 15 residues.

This chain joins TRBV30 and TRBJ2-7; 10 nucleotides agree with TRBD1. Germline CDR1 and CDR2: GTSNPN and SVGIG (reference sequence). This CDR3 has 12 amino acids. V trimming: 3 bases; J trimming: 12 bases; junction bases outside the gene matches: 8. CDR3 in amino acids: CAWSGTGTGAYF. CDR3 bases: TGTGCCTGGAGCGGTACCGGGACAGGGGCGTACTTC.

The rearrangement joins TRBV7-8 to TRBJ2-7, with TRBD1 as a possible D gene (5 bases). This CDR3 spans 14 amino acids. Trimming removed 1 base at V and 2 bases at J, with 9 bases between. The germline CDR1 and CDR2 sequences are SGHVS and FQNEAQ. Here the CDR3 DNA reads TGTGCCAGCAGCTTAGACTCAGGGACCTACGAGCAGTACTTC. Protein: CASSLDSGTYEQYF.

The J gene is TRBJ1-1, the V gene TRBV15; D not certain. The CDR3 has 12 amino acids. The V end lost 0 bases, the J end lost 7 bases, and 6 bases lay between the germline ends. CDR1 and CDR2 (germline): LNHNV, YYDKDF (reference sequence). CDR3 in amino acids: CATSRDGLEAFF. In DNA, the CDR3 is TGTGCCACCAGCAGAGATGGGCTTGAAGCTTTCTTT.

This sequence joins TRBV7-2 and TRBJ1-2; D perhaps matches TRBD1 (5 bases). V gave up 4 bases and J gave up 4 bases, with 13 bases separating them. Germline V gene sequence: CDR1 SGHTA, CDR2 FQGNSA. CDR3 length: 14 residues. CDR3 in DNA: TGTGCCAGCAGCTCGGGGGGGGGGAGCTATGGCTACACCTTC. It yields the protein CASSSGGGSYGYTF.

J is TRBJ1-4 and V is TRBV29-1; the D gene is possibly TRBD1 (5 bases). Per the germline V gene, CDR1 is SQVTM and CDR2 is ANQGSEA. This CDR3 contains 16 residues. Trimming took 1 base from V and 2 from J, leaving 14 bases between them. The CDR3 bases are TGCAGCGTTGAAGTGTTGGGGGAGGCGACTAATGAAAAACTGTTTTTT. Translation gives CSVEVLGEATNEKLFF.

V usage is TRBV4-1 and J usage is TRBJ1-5; D is unresolved. The V gene's germline CDR1 is MGHRA and CDR2 YSYEKL. The CDR3 totals 16 residues. Trimming shortened V by 0 bases and J by 0 bases, and 9 bases separated the two germline ends. The CDR3 region is CASSQDGPYSNQPQHF. The CDR3 DNA is TGCGCCAGCAGCCAAGATGGACCTTATAGCAATCAGCCCCAGCATTTT.